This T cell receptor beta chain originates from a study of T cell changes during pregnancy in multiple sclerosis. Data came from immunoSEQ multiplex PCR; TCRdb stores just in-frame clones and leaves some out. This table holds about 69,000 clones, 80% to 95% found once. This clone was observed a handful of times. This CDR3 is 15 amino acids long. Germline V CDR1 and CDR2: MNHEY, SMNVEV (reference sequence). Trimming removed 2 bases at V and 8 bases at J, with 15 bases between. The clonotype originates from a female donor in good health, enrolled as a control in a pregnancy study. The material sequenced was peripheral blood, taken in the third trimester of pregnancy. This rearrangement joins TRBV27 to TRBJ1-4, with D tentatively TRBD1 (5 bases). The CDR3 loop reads CASSLPVRAREKLFF. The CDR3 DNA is TGTGCCAGCAGTTTACCGGTCAGGGCTCGAGAAAAACTGTTTTTT.